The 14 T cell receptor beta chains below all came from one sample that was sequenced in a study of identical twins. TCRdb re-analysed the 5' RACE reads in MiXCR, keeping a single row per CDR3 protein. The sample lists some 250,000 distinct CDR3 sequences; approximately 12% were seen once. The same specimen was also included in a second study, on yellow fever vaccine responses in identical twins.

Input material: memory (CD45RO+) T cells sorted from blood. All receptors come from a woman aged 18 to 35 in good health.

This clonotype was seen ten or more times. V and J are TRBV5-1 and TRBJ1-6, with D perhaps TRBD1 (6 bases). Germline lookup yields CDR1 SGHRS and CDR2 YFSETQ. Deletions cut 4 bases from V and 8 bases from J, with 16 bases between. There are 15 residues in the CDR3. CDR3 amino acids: CASSPGAAGDSPLHF. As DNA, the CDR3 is TGCGCCAGCAGCCCGGGGGCTGCCGGCGATTCACCCCTCCACTTT.

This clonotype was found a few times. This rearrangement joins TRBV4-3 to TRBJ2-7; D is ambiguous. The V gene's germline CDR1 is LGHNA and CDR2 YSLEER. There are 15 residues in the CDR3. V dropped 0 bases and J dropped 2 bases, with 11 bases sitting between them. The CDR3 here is CASSQDVGIPYEQYF. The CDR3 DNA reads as TGCGCCAGCAGCCAAGACGTCGGAATCCCCTACGAGCAGTACTTC.

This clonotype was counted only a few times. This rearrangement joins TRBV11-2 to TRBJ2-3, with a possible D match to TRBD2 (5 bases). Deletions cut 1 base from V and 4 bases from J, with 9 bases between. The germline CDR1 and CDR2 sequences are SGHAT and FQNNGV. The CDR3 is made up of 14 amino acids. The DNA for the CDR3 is TGTGCCAGCAGCTTAGGAGGGCCACCAGATACGCAGTATTTT. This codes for CASSLGGPPDTQYF.

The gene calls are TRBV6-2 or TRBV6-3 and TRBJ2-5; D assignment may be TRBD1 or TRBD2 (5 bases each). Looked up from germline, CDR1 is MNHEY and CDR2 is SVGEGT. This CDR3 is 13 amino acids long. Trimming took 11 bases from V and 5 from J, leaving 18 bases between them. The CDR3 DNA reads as TGTGCCGGCGCGAGGGGCGGCCGGGAGACCCAGTACTTC. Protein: CAGARGGRETQYF.

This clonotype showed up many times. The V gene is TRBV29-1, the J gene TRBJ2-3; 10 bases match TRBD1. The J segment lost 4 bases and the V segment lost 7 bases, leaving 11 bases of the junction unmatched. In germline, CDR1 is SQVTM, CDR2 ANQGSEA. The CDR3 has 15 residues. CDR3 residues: CSAARDRGRADTQYF. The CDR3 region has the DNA TGCAGCGCTGCCCGGGACAGGGGTAGGGCAGATACGCAGTATTTT.

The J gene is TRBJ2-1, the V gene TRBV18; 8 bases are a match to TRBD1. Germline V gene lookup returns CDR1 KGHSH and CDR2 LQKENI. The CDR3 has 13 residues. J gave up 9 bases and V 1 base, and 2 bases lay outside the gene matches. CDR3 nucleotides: TGTGCCAGCTCACCACGAGGACAGGGTGAGCAGTTCTTC. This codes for CASSPRGQGEQFF. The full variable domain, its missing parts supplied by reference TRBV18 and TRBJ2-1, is NAGVMQNPRHLVRRRGQEARLRCSPMKGHSHVYWYRQLPEEGLKFMVYLQKENIIDESGMPKERFSAEFPKEGPSILRIQQVVRGDSAAYFCASSPRGQGEQFFGPGTRLTVL.

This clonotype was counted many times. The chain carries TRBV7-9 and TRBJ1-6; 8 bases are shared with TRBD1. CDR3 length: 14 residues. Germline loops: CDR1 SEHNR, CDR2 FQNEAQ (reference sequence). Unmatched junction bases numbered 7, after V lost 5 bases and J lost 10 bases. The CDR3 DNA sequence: TGTGCCAGCAGCCGACAGGGGCCGGGCTCACCCCTCCACTTT. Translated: CASSRQGPGSPLHF.

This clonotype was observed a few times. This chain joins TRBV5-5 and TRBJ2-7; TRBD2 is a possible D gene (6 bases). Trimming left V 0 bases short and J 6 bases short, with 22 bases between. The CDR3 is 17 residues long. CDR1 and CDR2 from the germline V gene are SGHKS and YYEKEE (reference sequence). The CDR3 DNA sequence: TGTGCCAGCAGCTTGGAAATTTGGCTATCAGCCGGGGGCGAGCAGTACTTC. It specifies CASSLEIWLSAGGEQYF. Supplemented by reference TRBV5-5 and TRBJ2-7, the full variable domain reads DAGVTQSPTHLIKTRGQQVTLRCSPISGHKSVSWYQQVLGQGPQFIFQYYEKEERGRGNFPDRFSARQFPNYSSELNVNALLLGDSALYLCASSLEIWLSAGGEQYFGPGTRLTVT.

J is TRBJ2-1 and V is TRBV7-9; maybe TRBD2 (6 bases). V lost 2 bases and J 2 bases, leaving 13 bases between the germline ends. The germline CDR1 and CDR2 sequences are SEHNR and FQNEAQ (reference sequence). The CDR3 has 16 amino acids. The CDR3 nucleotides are TGTGCCAGCAGCTTAAAATCCGGGGGAACCTACAATGAGCAGTTCTTC. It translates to CASSLKSGGTYNEQFF.

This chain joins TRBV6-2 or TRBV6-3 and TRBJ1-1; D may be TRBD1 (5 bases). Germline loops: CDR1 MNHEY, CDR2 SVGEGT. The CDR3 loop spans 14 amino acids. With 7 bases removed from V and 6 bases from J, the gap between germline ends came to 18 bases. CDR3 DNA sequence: TGTGCCAGCACCCCCCCTATGGGGGGAGCTGAAGCTTTCTTT. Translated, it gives CASTPPMGGAEAFF.

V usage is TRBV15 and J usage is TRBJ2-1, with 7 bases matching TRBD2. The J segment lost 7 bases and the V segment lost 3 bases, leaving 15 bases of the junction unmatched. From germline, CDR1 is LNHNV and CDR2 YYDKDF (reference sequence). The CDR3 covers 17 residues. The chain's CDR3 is CATSRDFERGPSNEQFF. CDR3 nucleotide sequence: TGTGCCACCAGCAGGGACTTTGAGCGGGGCCCCTCTAATGAGCAGTTCTTC. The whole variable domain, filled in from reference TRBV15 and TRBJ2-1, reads DAMVIQNPRYQVTQFGKPVTLSCSQTLNHNVMYWYQQKSSQAPKLLFHYYDKDFNNEADTPDNFQSRRPNTSFCFLDIRSPGLGDTAMYLCATSRDFERGPSNEQFFGPGTRLTVL.

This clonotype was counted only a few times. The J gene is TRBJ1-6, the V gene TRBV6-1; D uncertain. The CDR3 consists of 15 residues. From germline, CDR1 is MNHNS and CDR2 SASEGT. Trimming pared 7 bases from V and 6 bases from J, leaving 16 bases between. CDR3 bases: TGTGCCAGCATTCCAAGGGCCGGACGTAATTCACCCCTCCACTTT. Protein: CASIPRAGRNSPLHF.

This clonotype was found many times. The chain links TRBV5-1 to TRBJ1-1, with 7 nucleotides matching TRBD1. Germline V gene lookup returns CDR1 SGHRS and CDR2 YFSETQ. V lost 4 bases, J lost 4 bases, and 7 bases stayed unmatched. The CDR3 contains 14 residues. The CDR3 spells CASSGTGAGTEAFF. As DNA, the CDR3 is TGCGCCAGCAGCGGTACAGGGGCGGGCACTGAAGCTTTCTTT.

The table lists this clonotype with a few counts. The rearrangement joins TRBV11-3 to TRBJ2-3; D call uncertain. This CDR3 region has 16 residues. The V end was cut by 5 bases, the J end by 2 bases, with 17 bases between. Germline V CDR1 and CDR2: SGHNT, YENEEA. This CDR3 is CASSPRTQSDTDTQYF. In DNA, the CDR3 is TGTGCCAGCAGCCCTCGGACGCAATCCGACACAGATACGCAGTATTTT.